Each of the 13 T cell receptor beta chains below was sequenced from the same sample in a study of OX40 agonist ivuxolimab in advanced cancers. Sequencing used immunoSEQ multiplex PCR; TCRdb keeps in-frame clones, though not all of them. The sample has under 80,000 clones; 88% are singletons. The input for sequencing was CD4+ or CD8+ T cells sorted from blood, taken in a trial of the OX40 agonist ivuxolimab. Every receptor here comes from an adult with an advanced solid tumor such as melanoma, head and neck, liver or kidney cancer.

The sample holds one count of this clone. The chain uses TRBV20-1 and TRBJ2-7, with D perhaps matching TRBD1 (6 bases). The V end lost 6 bases, the J end lost 4 bases, and 10 bases lay between the germline ends. In germline, CDR1 is DFQATT, CDR2 SNEGSKA (reference sequence). The CDR3 contains 11 residues. The CDR3 bases are TGCAGTGCCAATACAGGGTACGAGCAGTACTTC. As protein: CSANTGYEQYF.

The chain employs TRBV10-3 and TRBJ2-7; weak D call: TRBD1 (6 bases). With 2 bases removed from V and 0 bases from J, the gap between germline ends came to 11 bases. The CDR3 is 15 amino acids. Germline CDR1 ENHRY, CDR2 SYGVKD. As DNA, the CDR3 is TGTGCCATCAGTGAGGAGATGACAGGCTCCTACGAGCAGTACTTC. Protein sequence: CAISEEMTGSYEQYF.

This sequence joins TRBV4-2 and TRBJ1-2, with a tentative D call TRBD1 (6 bases). The CDR3 contains 12 residues. Germline V lookup: CDR1 LGHNA, CDR2 YNFKEQ. The V end lost 5 bases, the J end lost 8 bases, and 12 bases lay between the germline ends. The DNA of the CDR3 is TGTGCCAGCAGCGTGGGGGGGCGAGGCTACACCTTC. Translated, it gives CASSVGGRGYTF.

The chain is built from TRBV5-4 and TRBJ2-5, with D hard to call. V was shortened by 3 bases and J by 5 bases, with 5 bases between the two germline ends. This CDR3 is 11 amino acids long. The germline V gene encodes CDR1 SGHNT and CDR2 YYREEE (reference sequence). CDR3 in amino acids: CASSSLETQYF. Here the CDR3 DNA reads TGTGCCAGCAGCTCCCTGGAGACCCAGTACTTC.

This CDR3 reads CASSPPGGQGFVVTQYF. The CDR3 DNA reads as TGTGCCAGCAGTCCACCTGGCGGACAGGGCTTCGTTGTGACCCAGTACTTC. The rearrangement links TRBV5-4 to TRBJ2-5; TRBD1 aligns across 8 bases. The CDR3 covers 17 residues. Trimming cost V 5 bases and J 7 bases; bases outside gene matches: 19. Germline lookup yields CDR1 SGHNT and CDR2 YYREEE (reference sequence).

The chain uses TRBV18 and TRBJ2-7; a weak D match, TRBD2 (6 bases). V was cut by 0 bases and J by 2 bases, with 17 bases left in between. The germline V gene has CDR1 KGHSH and CDR2 LQKENI. The CDR3 consists of 17 residues. The CDR3 DNA reads TGTGCCAGCTCACCACCTTTTGGGAGGCCCAAAACCTACGAGCAGTACTTC. Translated: CASSPPFGRPKTYEQYF.

The rearrangement uses TRBV5-1 and TRBJ2-3, with 10 bases fitting TRBD2. V lost 4 bases and J lost 2; bases outside the gene matches: 4. CDR3 length: 15 amino acids. Germline CDR1 reads SGHRS; CDR2 reads YFSETQ. CDR3 coding DNA: TGCGCCAGCAGCCCTGGGACTAGCGTCACAGATACGCAGTATTTT. It yields the protein CASSPGTSVTDTQYF.

As to this clone: The limits of the CDR3 on the DNA are not certain, so only TCRdb's listed CDR3 is given. The chain is built from TRBV2 and TRBJ1-5; the table's D call TRBD1 went unverified against the DNA. With termini counted, the CDR3 has 15 amino acids. Germline values: CDR1 SNHLY, CDR2 FYNNEI. CDR3 loop: CASSSSTGGGQPQHF.

The rearrangement uses TRBV5-5 and TRBJ2-7; perhaps TRBD1 as D (5 bases). V dropped 4 bases and J dropped 0 bases, with 17 bases sitting between them. The germline V gene has CDR1 SGHKS and CDR2 YYEKEE (reference sequence). The CDR3 is 16 residues long. CDR3 sequence reads: CASSQGGAVVSYEQYF. CDR3 nucleotides: TGTGCCAGCAGCCAGGGCGGTGCGGTGGTCTCCTACGAGCAGTACTTC.

The genes are TRBV29-1 and TRBJ1-2; D remains ambiguous. The germline V gene has CDR1 SQVTM and CDR2 ANQGSEA. The V and J ends lost 7 bases and 7 bases respectively, with 13 bases between them. The CDR3 contains 11 residues. Here the CDR3 DNA reads TGCAGCGCAACCTCTCCGTCTGGCTACACCTTC. This encodes CSATSPSGYTF.

The rearrangement joins TRBV30 to TRBJ2-3; TRBD2 aligns across 11 bases. The CDR3 contains 15 residues. Trimming took 0 bases from V and 3 from J; bases not matched to a gene: 2. CDR1 and CDR2 (germline): GTSNPN, SVGIG (reference sequence). The CDR3 spells CAWSVLAGVTDTQYF. CDR3 DNA sequence: TGTGCCTGGAGTGTACTAGCGGGAGTGACAGATACGCAGTATTTT.

In the case of this clone: The germline gene is not matched at one end of the junction; a read error may be the cause. V gene TRBV18 combines with J gene TRBJ2-3, with D perhaps TRBD1 (5 bases). The CDR3 extends over 17 amino acids. The germline CDR1 and CDR2 sequences are KGHSH and LQKENI. In DNA form, the CDR3 reads TGTGCCAGCCCACCAATGACACAGGCGTATAGCACAGATACGCAGTATTTT. Residues: CASPPMTQAYSTDTQYF.

The J gene is TRBJ1-4, the V gene TRBV9; D gene ambiguous. Trimming took 4 bases from V and 0 from J, leaving 13 bases between them. Germline CDR1 and CDR2: SGDLS and YYNGEE. The CDR3 totals 16 residues. This chain's CDR3 is CASSLRTGATNEKLFF. For the CDR3, the DNA is TGTGCCAGCAGCCTCAGGACCGGAGCAACTAATGAAAAACTGTTTTTT.